This entry lists 27 T cell receptor beta chains sequenced from one sample in a study of blood T cells in healthy people across ages. A second PCR of about 7 to 12 cycles used a sample-barcoded 5' primer and a J-beta primer mix. TCRdb re-analysed the 5' RACE reads in MiXCR, keeping a single row per CDR3 protein. The sample lists around 1,000,000 distinct CDR3 sequences; less than 25% were seen once. These same records also appear under a second study, on T cells of mothers and their children.

Input material: blood. All receptors derive from a girl aged 2 to 9 in good health.

This chain connects TRBV7-2 to TRBJ2-5; TRBD2 agrees at 8 bases. TRBJ2-1 matches the DNA end more closely, so the J call is doubtful. Germline values: CDR1 SGHTA, CDR2 FQGNSA. The length of the CDR3 is 14 residues. CDR3 sequence reads: CASRRTLAGNEQFF. CDR3 nucleotide sequence: TGTGCCAGCAGGAGGACCCTAGCGGGTAATGAGCAGTTCTTC.

A few counts support this clonotype. The V gene is TRBV2, the J gene TRBJ2-5, with D perhaps assigned TRBD1 or TRBD2 (5 bases each). The CDR3 spans 12 residues. CDR1 and CDR2 from the germline V gene are SNHLY and FYNNEI. V lost 7 bases and J lost 9, with 15 bases in between. The chain's CDR3 is CASTGLGESQYF. Here the CDR3 DNA reads TGTGCCAGCACAGGGCTCGGGGAATCCCAGTACTTC.

This clonotype came up a few times. The chain uses TRBV29-1 and TRBJ2-5, with 7 positions matching TRBD2. Germline V CDR1 and CDR2: SQVTM, ANQGSEA. With V trimmed by 3 bases and J by 5 bases, 12 bases remained unmatched. The CDR3 extends over 15 amino acids. The CDR3: CSVEGGWDPLETQYF. DNA of the CDR3: TGCAGCGTTGAGGGAGGGTGGGACCCCCTCGAGACCCAGTACTTC.

The table lists this clonotype with a few counts. The CDR3 DNA reads TGTGCCAGCAGTTACTCGGGGACAGGGAGAACTGAAGCTTTCTTT. This sequence encodes CASSYSGTGRTEAFF. The J gene is TRBJ1-1, the V gene TRBV6-5; 9 bases match TRBD1. The CDR3 is 15 residues long. Trimming took 0 bases from V and 5 from J; bases not matched to a gene: 4. Germline CDR1 reads MNHEY; CDR2 reads SVGAGI.

CDR3 nucleotide sequence: TGTGCCAGCAGTTCTATAATACAACAGGGGGCAGGCGGCTACACCTTC. Translated, it gives CASSSIIQQGAGGYTF. The chain recombines TRBV28 with TRBJ1-2; TRBD1 matches 9 bases. Germline CDR1 is MDHEN and CDR2 is SYDVKM. Trimming took 4 bases from V and 8 from J; bases not matched to a gene: 14. The CDR3 runs 16 residues.

This clonotype showed up just a few times. The genes are TRBV9 and TRBJ2-7; TRBD1 is a possible D gene (5 bases). Per germline, CDR1 SGDLS and CDR2 YYNGEE. Trimming pared 0 bases from V and 6 bases from J, leaving 10 bases between. This CDR3 has 13 residues. The CDR3 loop is CASSVAQGGEQYF. For the CDR3, the DNA is TGTGCCAGCAGCGTAGCGCAGGGTGGCGAGCAGTACTTC.

The CDR3 DNA sequence: TGTGCCAGCAAGGGGAGCGCAGAGGAGACCCAGTACTTC. This gives the protein CASKGSAEETQYF. This sequence joins TRBV6-6 and TRBJ2-5; D is perhaps TRBD1 or TRBD2 (5 bases each). V was shortened by 7 bases and J by 5 bases, with 14 bases between the two germline ends. From germline, CDR1 is MNHNY and CDR2 SVGAGI (reference sequence). The length of the CDR3 is 13 residues.

This clonotype turned up a few times. CDR3 sequence (DNA): TGTGCCAGCAGCTTAAGGGTTGGCAATGAGCAGTTCTTC. Amino acids: CASSLRVGNEQFF. The chain recombines TRBV7-3 with TRBJ2-1; D is ambiguous. Germline lookup yields CDR1 SGHTA and CDR2 FQGTGA. The CDR3 contains 13 residues. Trimming shortened V by 1 base and J by 6 bases, and 7 bases separated the two germline ends.

A few counts support this clonotype. This chain links TRBV20-1 with TRBJ1-1; possible D gene TRBD1, 5 bases. The CDR3 extends over 14 amino acids. Germline V gene lookup returns CDR1 DFQATT and CDR2 SNEGSKA (reference sequence). With 6 bases removed from V and 1 base from J, the gap between germline ends came to 15 bases. CDR3 nucleotide sequence: TGCAGTGCCTTCGGGGCTCCGGGGAACACTGAAGCTTTCTTT. Translated, it gives CSAFGAPGNTEAFF.

This chain uses TRBV7-2 with TRBJ2-3, with D possibly being TRBD2 (5 bases). CDR1 and CDR2 (germline): SGHTA, FQGNSA. Trimming took 5 bases from V and 1 from J, leaving 13 bases between them. CDR3 length equals 15 residues. In DNA, the CDR3 is TGTGCCAGCAGCAGCGGCATAGTGGGCACAGATACGCAGTATTTT. It codes for CASSSGIVGTDTQYF.

This clonotype was observed a few times. The V call is TRBV7-8, the J call TRBJ2-3; TRBD2 aligns across 14 bases. CDR3 length equals 16 residues. The ends lost 5 bases at V and 3 bases at J; junction bases unmatched: 4. Germline V CDR1 and CDR2: SGHVS, FQNEAQ. CDR3 DNA: TGTGCCAGCAGCACCTGGACTAGCGGGGGGACAGATACGCAGTATTTT. Its protein is CASSTWTSGGTDTQYF.

This clonotype has a handful of counts. This chain connects TRBV7-2 to TRBJ2-6; the D is unclear. Per germline, CDR1 SGHTA and CDR2 FQGNSA. V lost 4 bases and J 2 bases, leaving 12 bases between the germline ends. CDR3 length: 16 residues. The chain's CDR3 is CASSSWINPGANVLTF. CDR3 sequence (DNA): TGTGCCAGCAGCTCTTGGATAAATCCTGGGGCCAACGTCCTGACTTTC.

The chain links TRBV10-3 to TRBJ2-3, with 11 nucleotides matching TRBD2. Germline-derived CDR1 and CDR2 are ENHRY and SYGVKD. J gave up 6 bases and V 4 bases, and 12 bases lay outside the gene matches. This CDR3 spans 17 amino acids. CDR3 DNA sequence: TGTGCCATCAGTGCACAAGATAGCGGGGGGGCCCCGGATACGCAGTATTTT. This codes for CAISAQDSGGAPDTQYF.

The genes are TRBV4-3 and TRBJ2-1; 14 bases align to TRBD2. Germline lookup yields CDR1 LGHNA and CDR2 YSLEER. V lost 0 bases to trimming and J lost 5 bases; unmatched junction nucleotides: 6. The CDR3 consists of 18 residues. CDR3 sequence: CASSQEPTSGGVNNEQFF. In DNA, the CDR3 is TGCGCCAGCAGCCAAGAACCGACTAGCGGGGGGGTTAACAATGAGCAGTTCTTC.

The chain has TRBV7-2 and TRBJ1-2; maybe TRBD1 (6 bases). The CDR3 extends over 15 amino acids. Germline-derived CDR1 and CDR2 are SGHTA and FQGNSA. Between the trimmed V and J ends, which lost 1 base and 7 bases, there was a span of 16 bases. Here the CDR3 reads CASSLVGGADSGYTF. DNA of the CDR3: TGTGCCAGCAGCTTAGTAGGGGGGGCAGATAGTGGCTACACCTTC. The full variable domain, with the rest looked up from reference TRBV7-2 and TRBJ1-2, is GAGVSQSPSNKVTEKGKDVELRCDPISGHTALYWYRQSLGQGLEFLIYFQGNSAPDKSGLPSDRFSAERTGGSVSTLTIQRTQQEDSAVYLCASSLVGGADSGYTFGSGTRLTVV.

The V call is TRBV29-1, the J call TRBJ1-2; D remains unclear. Germline CDR1 reads SQVTM; CDR2 reads ANQGSEA. The V end was cut by 7 bases, the J end by 8 bases, with 20 bases between. There are 13 residues in the CDR3. CDR3 in amino acids: CSALGQFTLGYTF. For the CDR3, the DNA is TGCAGCGCTCTCGGGCAGTTTACCCTAGGCTACACCTTC.

A few counts support this clonotype. This rearrangement joins TRBV5-6 to TRBJ2-4; tentatively, D is TRBD2 (6 bases). V was shortened by 0 bases and J by 8 bases, with 18 bases between the two germline ends. Germline CDR1 is SGHDT and CDR2 is YYEEEE. The CDR3 covers 16 residues. The CDR3 DNA is TGTGCCAGCAGCTTGGTGGCCTCTAGCGTTGGGGACATTCAGTACTTC. It encodes CASSLVASSVGDIQYF.

The chain combines TRBV27 with TRBJ2-3; D unclear. V lost 4 bases and J 2 bases, leaving 13 bases between the germline ends. The CDR3 has 15 amino acids. From germline, CDR1 is MNHEY and CDR2 SMNVEV (reference sequence). DNA of the CDR3: TGTGCCAGCAGTTACCTCAGCGACAACACAGATACGCAGTATTTT. Encoded protein: CASSYLSDNTDTQYF.

This clonotype was seen a handful of times. The J gene is TRBJ1-2, the V gene TRBV7-8, with a tentative D call TRBD1 (5 bases). The germline gives CDR1 SGHVS, CDR2 FQNEAQ. CDR3 length: 15 residues. The V end lost 0 bases, the J end lost 5 bases, and 13 bases lay between the germline ends. CDR3 bases: TGTGCCAGCAGCTTAGCGGGCAGGGAGAATTATGGCTACACCTTC. It is translated as CASSLAGRENYGYTF.

This chain connects TRBV7-9 to TRBJ2-5; TRBD2 aligns across 7 bases. V gave up 6 bases and J gave up 2 bases; unmatched junction bases: 12. This CDR3 comprises 16 residues. CDR1 and CDR2 from the germline V gene are SEHNR and FQNEAQ (reference sequence). CDR3: CASSIPSGAGQETQYF. In DNA, the CDR3 is TGTGCCAGCAGTATCCCAAGCGGGGCCGGGCAAGAGACCCAGTACTTC.

The chain uses TRBV7-8 and TRBJ2-5; maybe TRBD2 (6 bases). The CDR3 is made up of 14 amino acids. Per the germline V gene, CDR1 is SGHVS and CDR2 is FQNEAQ. Trimming removed 7 bases at V and 2 bases at J, with 14 bases between. This chain's CDR3 is CASTPWGVQETQYF. The CDR3 DNA sequence: TGTGCCAGCACCCCCTGGGGGGTACAAGAGACCCAGTACTTC.

This clonotype showed up just a few times. The genes are TRBV27 and TRBJ1-4; perhaps TRBD1 as D (5 bases). This CDR3 comprises 16 residues. V lost 1 base and J 6 bases, leaving 15 bases between the germline ends. Germline V lookup: CDR1 MNHEY, CDR2 SMNVEV (reference sequence). CDR3: CASSLYSGGIDEKLFF. In nucleotides, the CDR3 is TGTGCCAGCAGTTTATACTCTGGGGGTATAGATGAAAAACTGTTTTTT.

The gene calls are TRBV27 and TRBJ2-4, with D possibly matching TRBD1 (5 bases). Germline lookup yields CDR1 MNHEY and CDR2 SMNVEV (reference sequence). V was shortened by 0 bases and J by 7 bases, with 7 bases between the two germline ends. The length of the CDR3 is 13 residues. The CDR3: CASSLSGVNIQYF. The CDR3 coding sequence is TGTGCCAGCAGTTTATCAGGGGTGAACATTCAGTACTTC.

V is TRBV2 and J is TRBJ2-1; D perhaps matches TRBD1 (5 bases). The CDR3 consists of 12 residues. The V end was cut by 7 bases, the J end by 7 bases, with 11 bases between. Looked up from germline, CDR1 is SNHLY and CDR2 is FYNNEI. CDR3 residues: CASKVRGNEQFF. Written as DNA, the CDR3 is TGTGCCAGCAAGGTTAGGGGTAATGAGCAGTTCTTC.

This clonotype has only a few counts. The rearrangement joins TRBV5-1 to TRBJ2-5; D not certain. V was cut by 0 bases and J by 5 bases, with 5 bases left in between. Germline V gene sequence: CDR1 SGHRS, CDR2 YFSETQ. The CDR3 extends over 12 amino acids. The CDR3 loop reads CASSLEAETQYF. The CDR3 DNA reads as TGCGCCAGCAGCTTGGAGGCGGAGACCCAGTACTTC.

This clonotype was observed a few times. The germline gene is not matched at one end of the junction; a read error may be the cause. The CDR3 here is CAGSLLGGQVYEQYF. CDR3 coding DNA: TGTGCCGGCAGCTTATTGGGGGGTCAGGTTTACGAGCAGTACTTC. The rearrangement uses TRBV7-2 and TRBJ2-5; tentatively, D is TRBD2 (6 bases). The assigned J gene may be wrong: the sequence end matches TRBJ2-7 better. The germline gives CDR1 SGHTA, CDR2 FQGNSA. The CDR3 extends over 15 amino acids.

The chain has TRBV5-1 and TRBJ1-5, with 7 bases aligning to TRBD1. The V gene's germline CDR1 is SGHRS and CDR2 YFSETQ. CDR3 length: 15 amino acids. After removal of 0 bases from V and 6 bases from J, the junction contained 6 bases not matched to a gene. Here the CDR3 DNA reads TGCGCCAGCAGCTTGGAGGGACAGTCCGGTCAGCCCCAGCATTTT. Translating it yields CASSLEGQSGQPQHF. The full variable domain, its missing parts supplied by reference TRBV5-1 and TRBJ1-5, is KAGVTQTPRYLIKTRGQQVTLSCSPISGHRSVSWYQQTPGQGLQFLFEYFSETQRNKGNFPGRFSGRQFSNSRSEMNVSTLELGDSALYLCASSLEGQSGQPQHFGDGTRLSIL.